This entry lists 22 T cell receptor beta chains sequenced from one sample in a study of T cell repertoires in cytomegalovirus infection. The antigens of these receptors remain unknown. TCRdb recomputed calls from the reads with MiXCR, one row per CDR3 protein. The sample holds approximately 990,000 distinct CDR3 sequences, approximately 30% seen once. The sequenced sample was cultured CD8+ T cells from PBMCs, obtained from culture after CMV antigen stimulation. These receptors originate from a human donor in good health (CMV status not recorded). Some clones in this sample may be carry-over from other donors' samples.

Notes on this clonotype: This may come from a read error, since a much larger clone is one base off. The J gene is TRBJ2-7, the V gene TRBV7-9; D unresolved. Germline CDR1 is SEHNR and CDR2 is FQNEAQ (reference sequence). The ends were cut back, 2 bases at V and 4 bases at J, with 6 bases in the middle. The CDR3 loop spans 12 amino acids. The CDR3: CASSLFGYEQYF. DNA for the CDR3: TGTGCCAGCAGCTTATTCGGATACGAGCAGTACTTC.

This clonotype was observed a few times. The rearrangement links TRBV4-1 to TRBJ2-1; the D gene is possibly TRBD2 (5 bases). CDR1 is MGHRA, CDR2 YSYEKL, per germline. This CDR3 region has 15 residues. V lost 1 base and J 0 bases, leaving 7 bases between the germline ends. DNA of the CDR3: TGCGCCAGCAGCCAAGCGGGGAACTCCTACAATGAGCAGTTCTTC. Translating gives CASSQAGNSYNEQFF.

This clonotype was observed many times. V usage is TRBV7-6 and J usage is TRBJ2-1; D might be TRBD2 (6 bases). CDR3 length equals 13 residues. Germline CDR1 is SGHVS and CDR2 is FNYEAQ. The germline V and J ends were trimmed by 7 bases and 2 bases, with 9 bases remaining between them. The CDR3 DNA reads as TGTGCCAGCAACTCGGGGGCCTACAATGAGCAGTTCTTC. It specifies CASNSGAYNEQFF.

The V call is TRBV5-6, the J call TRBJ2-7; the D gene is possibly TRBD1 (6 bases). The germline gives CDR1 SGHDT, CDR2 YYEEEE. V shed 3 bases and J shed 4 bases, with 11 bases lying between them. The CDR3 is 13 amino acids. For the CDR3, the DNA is TGTGCCAGCAGCTCAAACAGGGATTACGAGCAGTACGTC. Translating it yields CASSSNRDYEQYV.

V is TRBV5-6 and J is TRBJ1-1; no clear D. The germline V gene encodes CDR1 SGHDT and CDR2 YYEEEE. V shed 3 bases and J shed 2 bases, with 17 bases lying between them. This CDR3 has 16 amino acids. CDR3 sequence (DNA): TGTGCCAGCAGCTCGCGGAGGGAATGGAGAAACACTGAAGCTTTCTTT. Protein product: CASSSRREWRNTEAFF.

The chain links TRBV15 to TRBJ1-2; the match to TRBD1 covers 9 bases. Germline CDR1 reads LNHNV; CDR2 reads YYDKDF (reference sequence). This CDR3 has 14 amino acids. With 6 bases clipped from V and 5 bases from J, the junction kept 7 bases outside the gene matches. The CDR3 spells CATSWTGESYGYTF. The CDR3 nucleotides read TGTGCCACCAGTTGGACAGGGGAATCTTATGGCTACACCTTC.

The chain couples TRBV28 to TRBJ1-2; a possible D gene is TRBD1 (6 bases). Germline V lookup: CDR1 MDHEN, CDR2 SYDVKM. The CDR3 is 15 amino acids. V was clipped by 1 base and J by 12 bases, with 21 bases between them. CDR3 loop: CASSLSGESFLRDTF. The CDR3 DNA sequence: TGTGCCAGCAGTTTATCAGGGGAGTCCTTCTTACGTGACACCTTC.

The CDR3 nucleotides read TGTGCCAGCAGTACGGCCGACAGGGGAATGGATACGCAGTATTTT. Encoded protein: CASSTADRGMDTQYF. The genes are TRBV6-1 and TRBJ2-3, with TRBD1 matching over 8 bases. CDR3 size: 15 residues. With 5 bases clipped from V and 6 bases from J, the junction kept 10 bases outside the gene matches. The germline gives CDR1 MNHNS, CDR2 SASEGT.

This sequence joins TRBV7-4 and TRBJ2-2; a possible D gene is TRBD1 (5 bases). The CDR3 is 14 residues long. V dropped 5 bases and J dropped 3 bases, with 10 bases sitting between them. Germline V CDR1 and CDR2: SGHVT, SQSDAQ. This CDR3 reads CASSPDTHTGELFF. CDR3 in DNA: TGTGCCAGCAGCCCGGACACTCACACCGGGGAGCTGTTTTTT.

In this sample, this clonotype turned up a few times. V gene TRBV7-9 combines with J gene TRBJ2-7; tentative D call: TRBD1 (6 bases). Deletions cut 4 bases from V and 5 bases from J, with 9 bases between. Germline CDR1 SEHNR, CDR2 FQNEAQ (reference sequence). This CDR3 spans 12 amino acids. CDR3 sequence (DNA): TGTGCCAGCAGCTCCAACAGGGACGAGCAGTACTTC. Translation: CASSSNRDEQYF.

CDR3 sequence (DNA): TGTGCCAGCAGACTGCGGGCCCAAAGGGGAGAGACCCAGTACTTC. Amino acid sequence: CASRLRAQRGETQYF. This chain uses TRBV28 with TRBJ2-5; the D call may be TRBD1 or TRBD2 (5 bases each). With 6 bases removed from V and 4 bases from J, the gap between germline ends came to 18 bases. This CDR3 is 15 amino acids long. Germline assignment: CDR1 MDHEN and CDR2 SYDVKM. The variable domain in full, completed from reference TRBV28 and TRBJ2-5, reads DVKVTQSSRYLVKRTGEKVFLECVQDMDHENMFWYRQDPGLGLRLIYFSYDVKMKEKGDIPEGYSVSREKKERFSLILESASTNQTSMYLCASRLRAQRGETQYFGPGTRLLVL.

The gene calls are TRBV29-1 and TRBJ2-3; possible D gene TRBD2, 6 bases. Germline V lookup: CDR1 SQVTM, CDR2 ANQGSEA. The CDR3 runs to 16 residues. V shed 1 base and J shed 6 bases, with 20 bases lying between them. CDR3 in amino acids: CSVEGAASARIDTQYF. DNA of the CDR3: TGCAGCGTTGAAGGCGCGGCTAGCGCTAGGATTGATACGCAGTATTTT.

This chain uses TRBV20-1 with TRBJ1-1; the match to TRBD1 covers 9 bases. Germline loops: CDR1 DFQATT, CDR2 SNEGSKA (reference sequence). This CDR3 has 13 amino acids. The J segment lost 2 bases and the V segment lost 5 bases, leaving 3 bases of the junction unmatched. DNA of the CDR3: TGCAGTGCTGGGGGACAGGGCAACACTGAAGCTTTCTTT. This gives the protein CSAGGQGNTEAFF.

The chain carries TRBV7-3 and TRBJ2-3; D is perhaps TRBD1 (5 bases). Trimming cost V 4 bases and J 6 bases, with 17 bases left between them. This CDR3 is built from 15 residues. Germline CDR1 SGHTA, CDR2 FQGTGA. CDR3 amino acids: CASSSRQPETDTQYF. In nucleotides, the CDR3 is TGTGCCAGCAGCTCCAGACAGCCCGAAACGGATACGCAGTATTTT.

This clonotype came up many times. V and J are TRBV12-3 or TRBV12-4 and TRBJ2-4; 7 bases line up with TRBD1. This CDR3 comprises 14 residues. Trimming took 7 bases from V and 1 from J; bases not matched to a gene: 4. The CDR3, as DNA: TGTGCCAGCACCCAGACAGGGGCCAAAAACATTCAGTACTTC. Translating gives CASTQTGAKNIQYF.

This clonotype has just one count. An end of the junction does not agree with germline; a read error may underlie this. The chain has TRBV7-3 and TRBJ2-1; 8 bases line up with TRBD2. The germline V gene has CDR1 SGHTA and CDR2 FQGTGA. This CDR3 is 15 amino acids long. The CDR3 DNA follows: TGTACCAGCAGCTATTCTAGCGGGCCCTACAATGAGCAGTTCTTC. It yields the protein CTSSYSSGPYNEQFF.

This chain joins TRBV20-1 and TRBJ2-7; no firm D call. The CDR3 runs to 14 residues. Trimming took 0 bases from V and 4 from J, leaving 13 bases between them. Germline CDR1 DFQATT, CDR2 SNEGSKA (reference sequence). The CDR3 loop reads CSARETESIYEQYF. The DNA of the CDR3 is TGCAGTGCTAGAGAAACGGAAAGTATTTACGAGCAGTACTTC.

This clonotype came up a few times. CDR3 in DNA: TGCGCCAGCAGCTTGGAGGAGTTACGGGGACGGAACACCATATATTTT. Encoded protein: CASSLEELRGRNTIYF. The chain links TRBV5-1 to TRBJ1-3, with D possibly matching TRBD1 (5 bases). The germline V gene encodes CDR1 SGHRS and CDR2 YFSETQ. The CDR3 covers 16 residues. V lost 0 bases to trimming and J lost 7 bases, with 17 bases between them.

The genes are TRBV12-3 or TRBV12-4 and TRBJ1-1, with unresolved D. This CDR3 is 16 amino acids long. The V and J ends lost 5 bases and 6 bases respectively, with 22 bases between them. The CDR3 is CASSLTKLFGSAEAFF. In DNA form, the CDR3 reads TGTGCCAGCAGTCTTACTAAATTATTCGGAAGCGCTGAAGCTTTCTTT.

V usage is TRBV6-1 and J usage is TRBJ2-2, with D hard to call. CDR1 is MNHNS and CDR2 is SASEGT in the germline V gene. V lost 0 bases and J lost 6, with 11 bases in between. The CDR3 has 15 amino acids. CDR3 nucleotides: TGTGCCAGCAGTGAAGCGCTGGGTTTAGCCGGGGAGCTGTTTTTT. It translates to CASSEALGLAGELFF.

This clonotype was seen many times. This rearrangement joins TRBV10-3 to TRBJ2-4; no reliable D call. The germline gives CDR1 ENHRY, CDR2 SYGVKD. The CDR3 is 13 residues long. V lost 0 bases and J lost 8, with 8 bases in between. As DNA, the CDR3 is TGTGCCATCAGTGAGTCGGTTATAGACATTCAGTACTTC. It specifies CAISESVIDIQYF.

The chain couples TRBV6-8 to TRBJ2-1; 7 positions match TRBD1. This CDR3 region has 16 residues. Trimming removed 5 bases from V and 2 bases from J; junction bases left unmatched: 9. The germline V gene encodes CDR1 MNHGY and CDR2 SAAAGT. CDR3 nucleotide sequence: TGTGCCAGCAGTACGAAGATCGGACAGGCCTACAATGAGCAGTTCTTC. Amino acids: CASSTKIGQAYNEQFF.